This TCR beta chain emerged from a study of blood T cell repertoires in COVID-19. Overall study: From T cells, B-cell-depleted T cells, or PBMCs came the material, which was cDNA or gDNA.

This clone was seen a single time. The CDR3 covers 12 residues. V lost 8 bases and J 3 bases, leaving 10 bases between the germline ends. Sequencing was performed with immunoSEQ multiplex PCR; in TCRdb, only in-frame clones are kept and a portion is missing. Seen here are a few hundred thousand clones, around 85% observed once, and the top ten hold 6% to 7%. The TCR comes from a woman aged 40 to 55 who had recovered from COVID-19. The rearrangement joins TRBV12-3 or TRBV12-4 to TRBJ2-5; D ambiguous. Specimen: PBMCs or T cells enriched from blood (not recorded which). The CDR3 DNA reads as TGTGCCAGCGGTGAGAACGAAGAGACCCAGTACTTC. Encoded protein: CASGENEETQYF.